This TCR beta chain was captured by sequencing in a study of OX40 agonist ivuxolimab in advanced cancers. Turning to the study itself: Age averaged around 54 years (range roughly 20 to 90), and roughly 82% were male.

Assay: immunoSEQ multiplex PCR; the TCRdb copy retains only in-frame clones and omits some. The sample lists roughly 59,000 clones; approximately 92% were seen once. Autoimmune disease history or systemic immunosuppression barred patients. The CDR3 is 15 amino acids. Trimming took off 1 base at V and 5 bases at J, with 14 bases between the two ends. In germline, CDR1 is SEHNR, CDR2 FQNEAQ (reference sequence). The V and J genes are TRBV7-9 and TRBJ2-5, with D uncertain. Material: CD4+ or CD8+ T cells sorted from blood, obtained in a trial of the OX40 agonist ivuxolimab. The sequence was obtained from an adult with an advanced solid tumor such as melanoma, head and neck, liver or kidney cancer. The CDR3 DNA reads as TGTGCCAGCAGCTTAGGACTGCGTGTGCTGGAGACCCAGTACTTC. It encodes CASSLGLRVLETQYF.